Listed below are T cell receptor beta chains from one sample, sequenced in a study of beta chain features in type 1 diabetes. Here immunoSEQ multiplex PCR was the method, and the copy in TCRdb shows in-frame clones only, minus some. The sample carries 600,000 to 650,000 clones, 15% recorded once. The sequenced material came from naive CD4+ T cells from blood. These receptors all come from a man between 18 and 29 years old in good health. CDR3s include the opening cysteine and the closing phenylalanine or tryptophan. Each record gives: V gene, clone size, J gene, D gene, CDR3 protein, CDR3 DNA. D genes are given only for firm matches. Only some rows state a clone size, as once, few, many or a class for expanded clones.

TRBV20-1	.	TRBJ2-7	.	CSATHSYEQYF	TGTTCCGCGACACACTCCTACGAGCAGTACTTC
TRBV6-5	.	TRBJ1-5	TRBD1	CASRDRGDGNQPQHF	TGTGCCAGCAGAGACAGGGGAGACGGCAATCAGCCCCAGCATTTT
TRBV27	.	TRBJ1-1	.	CASSLGPGVGTEAFF	TGTGCCAGCAGTTTGGGTCCAGGGGTGGGCACTGAAGCTTTCTTT
TRBV7-2	few	TRBJ2-1	TRBD2	CASALQMAGGSYEQFF	TGTGCCAGCGCACTTCAGATGGCGGGAGGAAGTTATGAGCAGTTCTTC
TRBV10-3	few	TRBJ2-1	TRBD1	CAISPDRGEQFF	TGTGCCATAAGCCCTGACAGGGGCGAGCAGTTCTTC
TRBV5-1	.	TRBJ1-5	.	CASSLGVSQPQHF	TGCGCCAGCAGCTTGGGGGTTAGTCAGCCCCAGCATTTT
TRBV29-1	.	TRBJ2-5	TRBD1	CSVEDVGGRTQYF	TGCAGCGTTGAAGACGTAGGGGGCCGGACCCAGTACTTC
TRBV5-4	.	TRBJ1-5	.	CASSFSPRSNSNQPQHF	TGTGCCAGCAGCTTCAGTCCCAGGTCAAATAGCAATCAGCCCCAGCATTTT
TRBV2	few	TRBJ1-2	TRBD1	CASSEARGNRGDGYTF	TGTGCCAGCAGTGAAGCCCGGGGGAACAGGGGCGATGGCTACACCTTC
TRBV28	.	TRBJ1-5	.	CASSFVSRGAQPQHF	TGTGCCAGCAGTTTTGTTTCCAGGGGAGCTCAGCCCCAGCATTTT
TRBV19	few	TRBJ1-1	.	CASSQAMDTEAFF	TGTGCCAGTAGTCAAGCCATGGACACTGAAGCTTTCTTT
TRBV5-6	.	TRBJ2-1	TRBD1	CASSLNRGSYNEQFF	TGTGCCAGCAGCTTGAACAGGGGGTCCTACAATGAGCAGTTCTTC
TRBV5-1	.	TRBJ2-7	.	CASSTGVTYEQYF	TGCGCCAGCAGCACGGGGGTAACCTACGAGCAGTACTTC
TRBV7-3	.	TRBJ2-1	.	CASSLEGLTLNEQFF	TGTGCCAGCAGCTTAGAGGGCCTTACCCTAAATGAGCAGTTCTTC
TRBV5-1	.	TRBJ1-5	.	CASSPEAGVSNQPQHF	TGCGCCAGCAGCCCGGAGGCAGGGGTTAGCAATCAGCCCCAGCATTTT
TRBV19	.	TRBJ2-1	.	CASSIGGGALSLQFF	TGTGCCAGTAGTATAGGTGGGGGGGCATTATCGCTGCAGTTCTTC
TRBV4-2	.	TRBJ1-2	.	CASSHGDISNYGYTF	TGTGCCAGCAGCCACGGGGACATCTCTAACTATGGCTACACCTTC
TRBV9	.	TRBJ2-2	TRBD2	CASSISGSSTGELFF	TGTGCCAGCAGCATTAGCGGGAGTTCTACCGGGGAGCTGTTTTTT
TRBV7-2	few	TRBJ2-7	TRBD2	CASSLGRGVLEQYF	TGTGCCAGCAGCTTAGGACGGGGGGTCCTCGAGCAGTACTTC
TRBV5-1	.	TRBJ2-5	.	CASSLWGPLNSQETQYF	TGCGCCAGCAGCTTGTGGGGGCCGCTTAATAGCCAGGAGACCCAGTACTTC
TRBV5-4	few	TRBJ2-1	.	CASSLALGNEQFF	TGTGCCAGCAGCTTGGCTCTGGGCAATGAGCAGTTCTTC
TRBV5-4	.	TRBJ1-1	.	CASSWVDLNTEAFF	TGTGCCAGCAGCTGGGTGGACCTGAACACTGAAGCTTTCTTT
TRBV6-4	.	TRBJ2-1	.	CASSGWAAPYNEQFF	TGTGCCAGCAGTGGGTGGGCAGCGCCGTACAATGAGCAGTTCTTC
TRBV27	.	TRBJ2-2	.	CASSLFVVTGELFF	TGTGCCAGCAGTTTATTCGTAGTGACCGGGGAGCTGTTTTTT
TRBV7-9	.	TRBJ1-4	.	CASSMVLQGPNEKLFF	TGTGCCAGCAGCATGGTCTTACAGGGTCCTAATGAAAAACTGTTTTTT
TRBV7-2	few	TRBJ2-5	TRBD2	CASSLAGGRVETQYF	TGTGCCAGCAGCTTAGCGGGAGGGCGAGTAGAGACCCAGTACTTC
TRBV4-2	few	TRBJ2-1	TRBD2	CASSQGNRRASGRAWNEQFF	TGTGCCAGCAGCCAAGGGAATAGGAGGGCTAGCGGGAGGGCCTGGAATGAGCAGTTCTTC
TRBV9	.	TRBJ2-3	TRBD1	CASSVMDRVADTQYF	TGTGCCAGCAGCGTAATGGACAGGGTCGCAGATACGCAGTATTTT
TRBV9	.	TRBJ2-1	.	CASSVTQVTAQFF	TGTGCCAGCAGCGTAACCCAAGTGACAGCGCAGTTCTTC
TRBV4-2	few	TRBJ2-1	TRBD2	CASSQKKLAGGNEQFF	TGTGCCAGCAGCCAGAAAAAACTAGCGGGAGGCAATGAGCAGTTCTTC
TRBV7-9	.	TRBJ1-5	.	CASTPIGGPLGQPQHF	TGTGCCAGCACCCCAATCGGGGGGCCCCTCGGGCAGCCCCAGCATTTT
TRBV7-3	few	TRBJ2-1	.	CASIPRGLMYNEQFF	TGTGCCAGCATCCCCAGGGGCCTCATGTACAATGAGCAGTTCTTC
TRBV19	.	TRBJ2-1	TRBD2	CASSILGRGRNNEQFF	TGTGCCAGTAGTATCCTTGGGCGGGGGAGGAACAATGAGCAGTTCTTC
TRBV28	few	TRBJ2-3	.	CASMTIARTDTQYF	TGTGCCAGCATGACGATTGCTAGAACAGATACGCAGTATTTT
TRBV27	.	TRBJ1-1	TRBD1	CASSSDRGNTEAFF	TGTGCCAGCAGTTCCGACAGGGGGAACACTGAAGCTTTCTTT
TRBV5-6	.	TRBJ2-3	TRBD2	CASSLASSGRAYDTQYF	TGTGCCAGCAGCTTGGCTAGTAGCGGGAGGGCATACGATACGCAGTATTTT
TRBV28	.	TRBJ2-7	TRBD2	CASSSVAGLYEQYF	TGTGCCAGCAGCTCAGTAGCGGGTCTCTACGAGCAGTACTTC
TRBV7-6	.	TRBJ1-2	.	CASSLDTGVYGYTF	TGTGCCAGCAGCTTAGACACGGGGGTCTATGGCTACACCTTC
TRBV7-2	few	TRBJ2-1	.	CASSLVGGHEQFF	TGTGCCAGCAGCTTAGTTGGGGGCCATGAGCAGTTCTTC
TRBV11-2	.	TRBJ2-1	TRBD2	CASSSSGQKRGQNNEQFF	TGTGCCAGCAGCTCCAGCGGCCAGAAGCGGGGGCAAAACAATGAGCAGTTCTTC
TRBV2	few	TRBJ1-1	.	CASTEQDLNTEAFF	TGTGCCAGCACCGAACAAGACCTGAACACTGAAGCTTTCTTT
TRBV2	many	TRBJ1-2	.	CASSVAGYGYTF	TGTGCCAGCAGTGTGGCAGGATATGGCTACACCTTC
TRBV5-4	many	TRBJ2-2	TRBD1	CASSRQGRRVTGELFF	TGTGCCAGCAGTCGACAGGGGCGCCGTGTCACCGGGGAGCTGTTTTTT
TRBV9	.	TRBJ1-1	.	CASSVQTNMNTEAFF	TGTGCCAGCAGCGTACAAACAAACATGAACACTGAAGCTTTCTTT
TRBV9	.	TRBJ1-3	.	CASSPRTWGGDSGNTIYF	TGTGCCAGCAGCCCCCGGACGTGGGGGGGGGACTCTGGAAACACCATATATTTT
TRBV7-9	few	TRBJ1-1	TRBD1	CASSFRGSDTEAFF	TGTGCCAGCAGCTTCAGGGGGAGTGACACTGAAGCTTTCTTT
TRBV14	.	TRBJ2-7	.	CASSPSSQLWGDYEQYF	TGTGCCAGCAGCCCATCATCTCAGCTGTGGGGGGACTACGAGCAGTACTTC
TRBV28	few	TRBJ1-2	.	CASSFGQGYGYTF	TGTGCCAGCAGTTTTGGCCAGGGATATGGCTACACCTTC
TRBV5-4	.	TRBJ1-1	TRBD1	CASTSTWDRVAEAFF	TGTGCCAGCACCTCAACGTGGGACAGGGTCGCTGAAGCTTTCTTT
TRBV7-6	few	TRBJ2-3	.	CASSFRRRTDTQYF	TGTGCCAGCAGCTTTAGAAGGCGCACAGATACGCAGTATTTT